This T cell receptor (beta chain) was recovered during a study of blood T cell repertoires in COVID-19. Generated by immunoSEQ multiplex PCR, the TCRdb table keeps only in-frame clones and is missing some. The profile shows roughly 100,000 clones, roughly 86% of them singletons. The receptor's source is a man aged 35 to 55 with active or convalescent COVID-19. The specimen sequenced was peripheral blood.

As DNA, the CDR3 is TGCGCCAGCAGCCAAGGACAGGGAGAGGCCTATGGCTACACCTTC. Protein: CASSQGQGEAYGYTF. This rearrangement joins TRBV4-3 to TRBJ1-2, with 7 bases matching TRBD1. Trimming cost V 1 base and J 4 bases; bases outside gene matches: 6. The CDR3 length is 15 residues. Germline loops: CDR1 LGHNA, CDR2 YSLEER.